These 18 T cell receptor beta chains originate from one sample sequenced in a study of T cell responses to AZD1222 COVID-19 vaccine. Sequenced by immunoSEQ multiplex PCR; TCRdb stores in-frame clones only, minus some. This table has some 150,000 clones, about 87% appearing once. The sequencing used peripheral blood, collected on day 0 of AZD1222 vaccination. All receptors derive from an adult in good health.

The V and J genes are TRBV6-1 and TRBJ1-5; D is perhaps TRBD1 (6 bases). Trimming cost V 3 bases and J 6 bases, with 15 bases left between them. Per germline, CDR1 MNHNS and CDR2 SASEGT. This CDR3 is built from 15 residues. Here the CDR3 reads CASSDHGTGSQPQHF. The CDR3 nucleotides read TGTGCCAGCAGTGATCACGGAACAGGGAGTCAGCCCCAGCATTTT.

The CDR3 sequence is CASSLLGGNQPQHF. CDR3 DNA sequence: TGTGCCAGCAGCTTACTGGGAGGCAATCAGCCCCAGCATTTT. The chain links TRBV7-9 to TRBJ1-5; no clear D. This CDR3 has 14 amino acids. V was clipped by 2 bases and J by 2 bases, with 7 bases between them. Per the germline V gene, CDR1 is SEHNR and CDR2 is FQNEAQ (reference sequence). The full variable domain, completed using reference TRBV7-9 and TRBJ1-5, is DTGVSQNPRHKITKRGQNVTFRCDPISEHNRLYWYRQTLGQGPEFLTYFQNEAQLEKSRLLSDRFSAERPKGSFSTLEIQRTEQGDSAMYLCASSLLGGNQPQHFGDGTRLSIL.

This clone came up a few times. The junction departs from germline at one end; a sequencing error may be responsible. The chain combines TRBV7-7 with TRBJ2-1; 11 positions agree with TRBD1. Germline V gene lookup returns CDR1 SSHAT and CDR2 FNYEAQ (reference sequence). The CDR3 sequence is 15 residues long. DNA of the CDR3: TGTGCTAGCAGCTTCGGGACAGGGGGCTACAATGAGCAGTTCTTC. It encodes CASSFGTGGYNEQFF.

The rearrangement uses TRBV7-2 and TRBJ2-1, with 7 bases lining up with TRBD2. V was pared by 5 bases and J by 0 bases, with 16 bases of the junction left unmatched. CDR3 length: 19 amino acids. Germline lookup yields CDR1 SGHTA and CDR2 FQGNSA. In nucleotides, the CDR3 is TGTGCCAGCAGCCTCCAGTCCCGCGGGAGATTCAGCTCCTACAATGAGCAGTTCTTC. Protein product: CASSLQSRGRFSSYNEQFF. The whole variable domain, filled in from reference TRBV7-2 and TRBJ2-1, reads GAGVSQSPSNKVTEKGKDVELRCDPISGHTALYWYRQSLGQGLEFLIYFQGNSAPDKSGLPSDRFSAERTGGSVSTLTIQRTQQEDSAVYLCASSLQSRGRFSSYNEQFFGPGTRLTVL.

The CDR3 here is CAWQSGQENSPLHF. The CDR3 coding sequence is TGTGCCTGGCAATCGGGACAGGAAAATTCACCCCTCCACTTT. The chain combines TRBV30 with TRBJ1-6; 8 bases are shared with TRBD1. The CDR3 length is 14 residues. From germline, CDR1 is GTSNPN and CDR2 SVGIG (reference sequence). V shed 5 bases and J 7 bases; nucleotides not matched to a gene: 7.

This clone has just one count. V is TRBV27 and J is TRBJ2-2, with TRBD1 matching over 7 bases. The V and J ends lost 4 bases and 4 bases, in that order; junction bases with no gene match: 3. Germline V lookup: CDR1 MNHEY, CDR2 SMNVEV (reference sequence). The CDR3 has 14 amino acids. CDR3 bases: TGTGCCAGCAGTTGGTACAGGGGCACCGGGGAGCTGTTTTTT. As protein: CASSWYRGTGELFF.

The CDR3 is CASSQEGRLAGVQETQYF. CDR3 nucleotides: TGTGCCAGCAGCCAAGAGGGGCGACTAGCGGGCGTCCAAGAGACCCAGTACTTC. The chain links TRBV3-1 (or the pseudogene TRBV3-2) to TRBJ2-5, with 10 positions matching TRBD2. The CDR3 is made up of 18 amino acids. J lost 1 base, V lost 0 bases, and 8 bases had no gene match. CDR1 is LGHDT and CDR2 is YNNKEL in the germline V gene (reference sequence).

The chain recombines TRBV3-1 (or the pseudogene TRBV3-2) with TRBJ1-5, with TRBD1 as a possible D gene (6 bases). Germline V lookup: CDR1 LGHDT, CDR2 YNNKEL (reference sequence). The length of the CDR3 is 14 residues. Trimming shortened V by 1 base and J by 2 bases, and 6 bases separated the two germline ends. CDR3 DNA sequence: TGTGCCAGCAGCCAAGCAGGGGGCAATCAGCCCCAGCATTTT. Amino acids: CASSQAGGNQPQHF.

The chain joins TRBV27 to TRBJ2-7; 11 nucleotides line up with TRBD2. CDR1 and CDR2 from the germline V gene are MNHEY and SMNVEV (reference sequence). Trimming took 5 bases from V and 8 from J; bases not matched to a gene: 5. The CDR3 is 13 residues long. DNA for the CDR3: TGTGCCAGCAGTACCGGGACTAGCGGTAAGCAGTACTTC. Protein: CASSTGTSGKQYF.

V is TRBV20-1 and J is TRBJ1-3, with unresolved D. Between the trimmed V and J ends, which lost 4 bases and 0 bases, there was a span of 1 base. This CDR3 is built from 11 residues. Germline V CDR1 and CDR2: DFQATT, SNEGSKA (reference sequence). CDR3 sequence (DNA): TGCAGTGCTACCTCTGGAAACACCATATATTTT. As protein: CSATSGNTIYF.

The genes are TRBV11-3 and TRBJ2-5; 16 bases align to TRBD2. The CDR3 runs 17 residues. Germline CDR1 SGHNT, CDR2 YENEEA. V shed 5 bases and J 5 bases; nucleotides not matched to a gene: 8. The DNA for the CDR3 is TGTGCCAGCAGCCCGGGGACTAGCGGGAGGGCCGACGAGACCCAGTACTTC. Amino acid sequence: CASSPGTSGRADETQYF.

This chain joins TRBV6-5 and TRBJ1-6; D call uncertain. The germline V gene encodes CDR1 MNHEY and CDR2 SVGAGI. CDR3 length: 13 amino acids. Between the trimmed V and J ends, which lost 8 bases and 5 bases, there was a span of 10 bases. The CDR3 region has the DNA TGTGCCAGCTCTGGCCAACATAATTCACCCCTCCACTTT. This translates into CASSGQHNSPLHF.

The chain carries TRBV27 and TRBJ1-2, with a tentative D call TRBD1 (5 bases). V shed 6 bases and J shed 3 bases, with 11 bases lying between them. The CDR3 runs to 13 residues. Per the germline V gene, CDR1 is MNHEY and CDR2 is SMNVEV (reference sequence). The CDR3 DNA is TGTGCCAGCAGGAGGGACGGCTACTATGGCTACACCTTC. It codes for CASRRDGYYGYTF.

This rearrangement joins TRBV27 to TRBJ2-2, with TRBD2 identical over 9 bases. The V and J ends lost 7 bases and 6 bases, in that order; junction bases with no gene match: 9. There are 15 residues in the CDR3. Germline V gene sequence: CDR1 MNHEY, CDR2 SMNVEV (reference sequence). The CDR3 reads CASNSGGRAAGELFF. The CDR3 DNA reads TGTGCCAGCAACTCCGGCGGGAGGGCCGCCGGGGAGCTGTTTTTT.

CDR3 in amino acids: CASSPAGFGVGELFF. The CDR3 DNA reads TGTGCCAGTAGCCCCGCGGGTTTCGGAGTCGGGGAGCTGTTTTTT. This chain links TRBV19 with TRBJ2-2, with a possible D match to TRBD2 (5 bases). The CDR3 covers 15 residues. CDR1 and CDR2 (germline): LNHDA, SQIVND (reference sequence). The V end was cut by 6 bases, the J end by 7 bases, with 18 bases between.

The CDR3 nucleotides are TGCGCCAGCAGCGGGACCATCATGAACACTGAAGCTTTCTTT. Protein: CASSGTIMNTEAFF. V is TRBV5-1 and J is TRBJ1-1; tentative D call: TRBD1 (5 bases). The CDR3 contains 14 residues. V was cut by 4 bases and J by 0 bases, with 10 bases left in between. The germline V gene encodes CDR1 SGHRS and CDR2 YFSETQ. The full variable domain, completed using reference TRBV5-1 and TRBJ1-1, is KAGVTQTPRYLIKTRGQQVTLSCSPISGHRSVSWYQQTPGQGLQFLFEYFSETQRNKGNFPGRFSGRQFSNSRSEMNVSTLELGDSALYLCASSGTIMNTEAFFGQGTRLTVV.

The chain is built from TRBV24-1 and TRBJ2-4; D gene uncertain. This CDR3 contains 17 residues. Germline V gives CDR1 KGHDR, CDR2 SFDVKD. Deletions cut 1 base from V and 0 bases from J, with 12 bases between. CDR3 sequence: CATSDFATPIAKNIQYF. CDR3 coding DNA: TGTGCCACCAGTGATTTTGCGACACCCATAGCCAAAAACATTCAGTACTTC.

The V gene is TRBV4-3, the J gene TRBJ1-4; D perhaps matches TRBD1 (5 bases). CDR3 length: 13 amino acids. Trimming took 2 bases from V and 8 from J, leaving 9 bases between them. Germline-derived CDR1 and CDR2 are LGHNA and YSLEER. The CDR3 DNA follows: TGCGCCAGCAGCCAAAGGGGTGGAGAAAAACTGTTTTTT. Its translation: CASSQRGGEKLFF.